The rows below give T cell receptor beta chains drawn from one sample of a study of blood T cell repertoires in COVID-19. Produced via immunoSEQ multiplex PCR; TCRdb's table is partial and in-frame only. The sample has 100,000 to 150,000 clones, around 85% seen once; the top ten hold about 17%. Input material: peripheral blood. These receptor sequences come from a woman of 80 years or more with acute or convalescent COVID-19. The CDR3 runs from the conserved cysteine through the conserved F or W. A D gene is named only where the DNA matches it firmly. Rows may omit the clone size; those that give it use once, few, many or a size class.

j_call	d_call	v_call	clone_size	cdr3_nt	cdr3_aa
TRBJ1-1	TRBD1	TRBV19	-	TGTGCCAGTAGGACAGGGGGAAACACTGAAGCTTTCTTT	CASRTGGNTEAFF
TRBJ1-1	-	TRBV7-9	-	TGTGCCAGCAGCTTTGGCAGCCGCGGGGCTGAAGCTTTCTTT	CASSFGSRGAEAFF
TRBJ2-7	TRBD1	TRBV5-1	once	TGCGCCAGCAGATTGGGACAGGGCTACGAGCAGTACTTC	CASRLGQGYEQYF
TRBJ2-2	-	TRBV30	-	TGTGCCTGGAGTGGGGTAACAGGGAGAACCGGGGAGCTGTTTTTT	CAWSGVTGRTGELFF
TRBJ2-2	TRBD1	TRBV7-7	few	TGTGCTAGCAGCTTAGATCCCCAGGGGGCCGGGGAGCTGTTTTTT	CASSLDPQGAGELFF
TRBJ1-5	-	TRBV9	-	TGTGCCAGCAGCGTAGGGGGGGGACCGGGTCAGCCCCAGCATTTT	CASSVGGGPGQPQHF
TRBJ1-2	-	TRBV27	-	TGTGCCAGCAGTTTAGACGGGTCCAACGGTGGCTACACCTTC	CASSLDGSNGGYTF
TRBJ1-4	TRBD1	TRBV5-6	-	TGTGCCAGCAGTCTGATCGGGACAGGTGGGACTAATGAAAAACTGTTTTTT	CASSLIGTGGTNEKLFF
TRBJ2-5	-	TRBV30	-	TGTGCCTGGACTGGGGGCGGCCAAGAGACCCAGTACTTC	CAWTGGGQETQYF
TRBJ1-6	-	TRBV5-4	-	TGTGCCAGCAGCTTGAACCCCCCAGGCCTCTCACCCCTCCACTTT	CASSLNPPGLSPLHF
TRBJ1-3	-	TRBV27	once	TGTGCCAGCAGTACAGGGATAGGAAACACCATATATTTT	CASSTGIGNTIYF
TRBJ1-2	-	TRBV29-1	few	TGCAGCGTTGCTTCAGGGCGAGGCTACACCTTC	CSVASGRGYTF
TRBJ1-1	-	TRBV4-3	-	TGCGCCAGCAGCCAAGAAACGTCAGGGGCTTCTGAAGCTTTCTTT	CASSQETSGASEAFF
TRBJ1-2	TRBD1	TRBV5-4	-	TGTGCCAGCCGGACAGGGATTGAGGGCTATGGCTACACCTTC	CASRTGIEGYGYTF
TRBJ1-1	-	TRBV2	-	TGTGCCAGCAAGGACAGCGGGGAGGGCACTGAAGCTTTCTTT	CASKDSGEGTEAFF
TRBJ2-5	-	TRBV7-8	-	TGTGCCAGCAGCTTAGGGCTAGAGACCGCCCAGTACTTC	CASSLGLETAQYF
TRBJ1-2	TRBD1	TRBV29-1	-	TGCAGCGTTGAAGGGACCTGGGTGACTAGGGGGCCGCCCTCTCCTAACTATGGCTACACCTTC	CSVEGTWVTRGPPSPNYGYTF
TRBJ2-7	TRBD2	TRBV7-2	-	TGTGCCAGCAGCCCTCAGCGGGGGGCCTACGAGCAGTACTTC	CASSPQRGAYEQYF
TRBJ2-5	TRBD2	TRBV7-9	-	TGTGCCAGCAGCTTAGGGAGCGGGGGCCGCTCAAAGTACTTC	CASSLGSGGRSKYF
TRBJ2-7	-	TRBV10-3	few	TGTGCCACCTCGCAGGCTACCTCCTACGAGCAGTACTTC	CATSQATSYEQYF
TRBJ2-2	TRBD2	TRBV29-1	once	TGCAGCGTTGTTGTGGTCCCTGTGACTAGCGGGAGGAACACCGGGGAGCTGTTTTTT	CSVVVVPVTSGRNTGELFF
TRBJ2-5	-	TRBV10-3	-	TGTGCCATCAGTGAGTCGATGGTACTAGCCCCACAAGAGACCCAGTACTTC	CAISESMVLAPQETQYF
TRBJ2-2	-	TRBV2	-	TGTGCCAGCGGTCCGGGATCCGGGGAGCTGTTTTTT	CASGPGSGELFF
TRBJ2-1	-	TRBV18	-	TGTGCCAGCTCACCCGGGAACTCCTACAATGAGCAGTTCTTC	CASSPGNSYNEQFF
TRBJ1-2	-	TRBV7-9	-	TGTGCCAGCAGCGCAGGAATCTATGGCTACACCTTC	CASSAGIYGYTF
TRBJ1-2	-	TRBV18	once	TGTGCCAGCTCACCTTCGACAGCTCCCTATGGCTACACCTTC	CASSPSTAPYGYTF
TRBJ1-2	-	TRBV4-1	-	TGCGCCAGCAGCCTCCGAGGCACGGAGCCCCGTGGCTACACCTTC	CASSLRGTEPRGYTF
TRBJ1-2	-	TRBV6-2/TRBV6-3	-	TGTGCCAGCAGTTACTCGAAGTTGGGACTCCCCTATGGCTACACCTTC	CASSYSKLGLPYGYTF
TRBJ1-1	-	TRBV21-1	-	TGTGCCAGCAGCGGTGGACTGGAGAACACTGAAGCTTTCTTT	CASSGGLENTEAFF
TRBJ1-3	-	TRBV7-9	-	TGTGCCAGCAGCCTCGGAGGAGGAAACACCATATATTTT	CASSLGGGNTIYF
TRBJ1-1	-	TRBV18	once	TGTGCCAGCTCACCGGCGGGAGGGTTCGCTGAAGCTTTCTTT	CASSPAGGFAEAFF
TRBJ2-1	TRBD1	TRBV18	-	TGTGCCAGCTCACCACGGGCCTTACAGGGGTTATCCTACAATGAGCAGTTCTTC	CASSPRALQGLSYNEQFF
TRBJ2-1	TRBD2	TRBV30	few	TGTGCCCAGAATCGAGCGGGAGCCCGGGGCAATGAGCAGTTCTTC	CAQNRAGARGNEQFF
TRBJ1-1	-	TRBV11-1	-	TGTGCCAGAGGACAAACCAAGAACACTGAAGCTTTCTTT	CARGQTKNTEAFF
TRBJ2-1	TRBD1	TRBV7-9	once	TGTGCCAGCAGCCCCGGGACAGGGAATACCAATGAGCAGTTCTTC	CASSPGTGNTNEQFF
TRBJ1-1	-	TRBV6-2/TRBV6-3	-	TGTGCCAGCAGCCGCCGACCGGGGGGGCTGGGAATGAACACTGAAGCTTTCTTT	CASSRRPGGLGMNTEAFF
TRBJ2-1	TRBD1	TRBV27	-	TGTGCCAGCAGAACAGGGGGCTCTTTATCGAATGAGCAGTTCTTC	CASRTGGSLSNEQFF
TRBJ1-1	-	TRBV7-2	-	TGTGCCAGCAGCTCGACGAGACAGGCTGAAGCTTTCTTT	CASSSTRQAEAFF
TRBJ2-7	-	TRBV12-2	few	TGTGCAAGTCGCTTTGGGACTAGCGGGAGGCCCCAGAGCTACGAGCAGTACTTC	CASRFGTSGRPQSYEQYF
TRBJ2-1	-	TRBV27	once	TGTGCCAGCAGTTTATTATCAGGGGATGATGAGCAGTTCTTC	CASSLLSGDDEQFF
TRBJ2-5	-	TRBV6-5	-	TGTGCCAGCAGTTACTCGATTAGAGAGACCCAGTACTTC	CASSYSIRETQYF
TRBJ1-5	-	TRBV4-1	few	TGCGCCAGCAGCCAAGATCTGGGGCGGATAAATCAGCCCCAGCATTTT	CASSQDLGRINQPQHF
TRBJ1-6	TRBD1	TRBV5-5	-	TGTGCCAGCAGCTTGCTGGACAGGGGAGATTCACCCCTCCACTTT	CASSLLDRGDSPLHF
TRBJ2-5	TRBD2	TRBV2	few	TGTGCCAGCGGCGCGGGGGGGCCGGTGACCCAGTACTTC	CASGAGGPVTQYF